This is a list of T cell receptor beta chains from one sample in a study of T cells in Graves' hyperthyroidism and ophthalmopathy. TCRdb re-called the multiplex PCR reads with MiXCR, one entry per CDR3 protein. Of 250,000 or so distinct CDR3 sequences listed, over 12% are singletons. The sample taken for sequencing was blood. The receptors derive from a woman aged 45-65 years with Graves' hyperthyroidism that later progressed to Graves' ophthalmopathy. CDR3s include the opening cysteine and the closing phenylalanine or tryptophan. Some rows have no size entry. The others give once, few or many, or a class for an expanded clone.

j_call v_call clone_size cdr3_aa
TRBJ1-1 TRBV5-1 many CASSTTGGSTEAFF
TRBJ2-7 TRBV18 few CASSPPGTLRTYEQYF
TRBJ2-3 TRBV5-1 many CASRAGGAGDTQYF
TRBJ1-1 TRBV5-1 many CASSATAFDTEAFF
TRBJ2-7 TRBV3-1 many CASSPSTSYEQYF
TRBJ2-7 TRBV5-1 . CASSLGGEPREQYF
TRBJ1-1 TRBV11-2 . CASSLGQRPNTEAFF
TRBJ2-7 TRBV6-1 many CASRLGQAYEQYF
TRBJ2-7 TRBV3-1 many CASSQGFAGADEQYF
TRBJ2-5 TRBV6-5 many CASSYPKLGLYTQYF
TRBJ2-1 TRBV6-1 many CASSKGQGDYNEQFF
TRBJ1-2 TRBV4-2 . CASSQAGGADGYTF
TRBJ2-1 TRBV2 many CASIKREGSYNEQFF
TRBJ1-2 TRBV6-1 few CASASFRQPYGYTF
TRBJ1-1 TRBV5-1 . CASSLMPGESNTEAFF
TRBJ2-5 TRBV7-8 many CASSPPSRMETQYF
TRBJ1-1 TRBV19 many CASDRRGDTEAFF
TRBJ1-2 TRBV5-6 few CASSLVPDGYTF
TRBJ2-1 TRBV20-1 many CSAREAAQFF
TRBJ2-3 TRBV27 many CASSYSGSMADTQYF
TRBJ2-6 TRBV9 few CASSVPMTGPGANVLTF
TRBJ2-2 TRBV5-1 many CASSFQRELTGELFF
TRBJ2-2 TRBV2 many CASSEAQNTGELFF
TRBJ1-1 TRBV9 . CASSQEGRDEAFF
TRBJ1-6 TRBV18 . CASSPGYNSPLHF